This TCR beta chain emerged from a study of long-term antiretroviral therapy in people with HIV. Study outcomes and limitations: Post-ART samples showed increased diversity that remained below transplant donor control levels. Clones showing expansion before ART dominated the repertoire at all time points.

The junction had 8 bases not matched to a gene; V was cut back by 4 bases and J by 2 bases. Germline CDR1 and CDR2: SGDLS and YYNGEE. This CDR3 region has 16 residues. In the case of this clone: Its antigen is unidentified.

Version v3.0 of the immunoSEQ assay was performed at survey level. Generated by immunoSEQ multiplex PCR, the TCRdb table keeps only in-frame clones and is missing some. Of roughly 39,000 clones in the sample, around nine tenths are singletons; the top ten hold around 3.9%. The material was unsorted PBMCs, obtained just before starting antiretroviral therapy. The chain uses TRBV9 and TRBJ2-7, with 11 positions matching TRBD2. The clonotype comes from a young woman with HIV. The chain's CDR3 is CASSTNLAGGTYEQYF. DNA of the CDR3: TGTGCCAGCAGCACGAACCTAGCGGGGGGAACCTACGAGCAGTACTTC.